Each of the 6 T cell receptor beta chains below was sequenced from the same sample in a study of control samples from healthy donors and cancer patients. The method was immunoSEQ multiplex PCR; TCRdb's version includes in-frame clones alone and lacks a portion of them. The sample includes 95,000 to 150,000 clones, approximately 92% seen only once; the top ten take approximately 0.58%. Input material: PBMCs. The receptor source for this set is a man at least 80 years old with head and neck cancer.

V and J are TRBV6-4 and TRBJ2-3; possibly TRBD1 for D (6 bases). Per germline, CDR1 MRHNA and CDR2 SNTAGT. This CDR3 is built from 15 residues. V lost 6 bases to trimming and J lost 2 bases, with 15 bases between them. The DNA for the CDR3 is TGTGCCAGCAGGCATACGGGACATAACACAGATACGCAGTATTTT. Translating gives CASRHTGHNTDTQYF.

The genes are TRBV7-2 and TRBJ2-2; D tentatively reads TRBD1 or TRBD2 (5 bases each). Trimming left V 6 bases short and J 8 bases short, with 7 bases between. Germline CDR1 SGHTA, CDR2 FQGNSA. The CDR3 is made up of 11 amino acids. CDR3 bases: TGTGCCAGCAGGGGGGAGGGGGAGCTGTTTTTT. The encoded protein is CASRGEGELFF.

V gene TRBV7-9 combines with J gene TRBJ1-4; tentatively, D is TRBD1 (5 bases). CDR1 is SEHNR and CDR2 is FQNEAQ in the germline V gene (reference sequence). The CDR3 extends over 15 amino acids. Trimming took 3 bases from V and 8 from J, leaving 16 bases between them. CDR3 nucleotide sequence: TGTGCCAGCAGCTTTGGGACCGCCGGGAAGGAAAAACTGTTTTTT. Residues: CASSFGTAGKEKLFF.

This sequence joins TRBV4-3 and TRBJ1-1; no clear D gene. Germline assignment: CDR1 LGHNA and CDR2 YSLEER. Trimming cost V 4 bases and J 1 base, with 7 bases left between them. CDR3 length equals 13 residues. CDR3 protein: CASSLQPNTEAFF. The CDR3 DNA sequence: TGCGCCAGCAGCCTCCAACCGAACACTGAAGCTTTCTTT.

The chain links TRBV7-9 to TRBJ1-2, with D unresolved. V gave up 2 bases and J gave up 5 bases, with 15 bases separating them. From germline, CDR1 is SEHNR and CDR2 FQNEAQ (reference sequence). The CDR3 totals 15 residues. CDR3: CASSLTSTGYYGYTF. CDR3 DNA sequence: TGTGCCAGCAGCTTAACGTCGACCGGCTATTATGGCTACACCTTC.

This clone was seen a single time. The rearrangement links TRBV10-3 to TRBJ1-4, with a possible D match to TRBD1 (5 bases). The CDR3 is 14 residues long. V lost 5 bases, J lost 5 bases, and 12 bases lay in between. Germline CDR1 ENHRY, CDR2 SYGVKD. The CDR3 DNA is TGTGCCATCAGTCAGGGACCCTCAAATGAAAAACTGTTTTTT. Residues: CAISQGPSNEKLFF.